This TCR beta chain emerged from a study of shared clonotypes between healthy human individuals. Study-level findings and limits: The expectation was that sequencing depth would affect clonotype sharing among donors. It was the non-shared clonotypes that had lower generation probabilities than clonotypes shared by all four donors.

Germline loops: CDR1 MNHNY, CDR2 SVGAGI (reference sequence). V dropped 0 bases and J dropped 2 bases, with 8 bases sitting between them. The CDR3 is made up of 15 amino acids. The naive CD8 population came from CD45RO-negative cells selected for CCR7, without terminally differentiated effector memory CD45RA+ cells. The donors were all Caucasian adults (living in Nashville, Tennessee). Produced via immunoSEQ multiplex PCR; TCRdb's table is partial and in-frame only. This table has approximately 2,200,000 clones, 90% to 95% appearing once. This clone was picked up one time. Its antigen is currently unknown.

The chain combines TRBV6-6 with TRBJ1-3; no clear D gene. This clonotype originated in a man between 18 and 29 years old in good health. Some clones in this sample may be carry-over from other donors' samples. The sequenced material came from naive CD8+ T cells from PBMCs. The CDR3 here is CASSYSRGPGNTIYF. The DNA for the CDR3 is TGTGCCAGCAGTTACTCGAGAGGGCCTGGAAACACCATATATTTT.